This T cell receptor (beta chain) was retrieved from a study of response to subunit inactivated influenza vaccine. The V end was cut by 2 bases, the J end by 3 bases, with 16 bases between. CDR3 length: 16 amino acids. Germline CDR1 and CDR2: SGHVS and FQNEAQ. Concerning this clonotype: Without the conserved terminal phenylalanine or tryptophan, this CDR3 likely stems from a read error.

TCRdb re-called the RT-PCR reads with MiXCR, one entry per CDR3 protein. The sample records around 470,000 distinct CDR3 sequences, approximately 7.8% being singletons. The clonotype comes from a man aged 45-69 years who received an inactivated influenza vaccine. The J gene is TRBJ1-1, the V gene TRBV7-8; a possible D gene is TRBD1 (5 bases). The specimen was PBMCs from blood, collected around 25 months after vaccination. The CDR3 region is CASSLTGGLGYTEAFS. CDR3 in DNA: TGTGCCAGCAGCTTAACGGGGGGTCTCGGGTACACTGAAGCTTTCTCT.